What follows are 32 T cell receptor beta chains derived from one specimen sequenced in a study of blood T cell repertoires in COVID-19. Method: immunoSEQ multiplex PCR; TCRdb's copy keeps in-frame clones and lacks some. This sample has 360,000 or so clones, with nearly 90% found just once. The specimen sequenced was PBMCs or T cells enriched from blood (not recorded which). The receptors here all came from a woman in her 30s who had recovered from COVID-19.

J is TRBJ1-4 and V is TRBV2; 8 bases are a match to TRBD1. The ends lost 2 bases at V and 3 bases at J; junction bases unmatched: 2. The CDR3 totals 15 residues. The V gene's germline CDR1 is SNHLY and CDR2 FYNNEI. CDR3 sequence reads: CASSENRGSNEKLFF. The CDR3 DNA sequence: TGTGCCAGCAGTGAAAACAGGGGGTCTAATGAAAAACTGTTTTTT.

The chain is built from TRBV20-1 and TRBJ1-1; D is perhaps TRBD1 (5 bases). In germline, CDR1 is DFQATT, CDR2 SNEGSKA (reference sequence). This CDR3 is 11 amino acids long. Trimming pared 7 bases from V and 10 bases from J, leaving 16 bases between. In DNA, the CDR3 is TGCAGTGTTGGGGCACAATTCGGAGCTTTCTTT. It specifies CSVGAQFGAFF.

The chain combines TRBV5-3 with TRBJ2-5, with TRBD1 matching 9 bases. TRBV5-3 is an ORF, and what it does is uncertain. The J segment lost 4 bases and the V segment lost 0 bases, leaving 7 bases of the junction unmatched. CDR3 length: 16 amino acids. CDR3 region: CARSLDAGTGRETQYF. The CDR3 region has the DNA TGTGCCAGAAGCTTGGACGCCGGGACAGGGAGAGAGACCCAGTACTTC.

V gene TRBV24-1 combines with J gene TRBJ2-1, with 8 nucleotides matching TRBD2. Germline values: CDR1 KGHDR, CDR2 SFDVKD. The CDR3 is 15 residues long. J lost 4 bases, V lost 3 bases, and 4 bases had no gene match. CDR3 nucleotide sequence: TGTGCCACCAGTGATAGGCGGGGGGCGTACAATGAGCAGTTCTTC. It is translated as CATSDRRGAYNEQFF.

The chain couples TRBV30 to TRBJ2-7; the match to TRBD2 covers 8 bases. CDR3 length: 13 amino acids. Germline CDR1 and CDR2: GTSNPN and SVGIG (reference sequence). V was clipped by 4 bases and J by 1 base; unmatched bases: 3. The CDR3: CAWNAGGSYEQYF. In DNA, the CDR3 is TGTGCCTGGAACGCGGGAGGATCCTACGAGCAGTACTTC. The full variable domain, in which reference TRBV30 and TRBJ2-7 provide the parts outside the CDR3, is SQTIHQWPATLVQPVGSPLSLECTVEGTSNPNLYWYRQAAGRGLQLLFYSVGIGQISSEVPQNLSASRPQDRQFILSSKKLLLSDSGFYLCAWNAGGSYEQYFGPGTRLTVT.

The chain has TRBV5-6 and TRBJ2-5; tentatively, D is TRBD2 (6 bases). The CDR3 is 15 residues long. The germline CDR1 and CDR2 sequences are SGHDT and YYEEEE. V lost 1 base and J lost 5, with 15 bases in between. The CDR3 spells CASSLLTSSWETQYF. CDR3 nucleotide sequence: TGTGCCAGCAGCTTGTTAACTAGCTCCTGGGAGACCCAGTACTTC.

V and J are TRBV28 and TRBJ2-3, with 8 bases that match TRBD2. This CDR3 spans 16 amino acids. The junction had 9 bases not matched to a gene; V was cut back by 3 bases and J by 4 bases. Per germline, CDR1 MDHEN and CDR2 SYDVKM. The CDR3 region has the DNA TGTGCCAGCAGTTTTGCCAGCGGGAGTACCGCAGATACGCAGTATTTT. Its translation is CASSFASGSTADTQYF.

This clone was seen only once. The V and J genes are TRBV19 and TRBJ1-2; no firm D call. CDR1 and CDR2 (germline): LNHDA, SQIVND (reference sequence). Between the trimmed V and J ends, which lost 4 bases and 4 bases, there was a span of 16 bases. This CDR3 has 15 residues. CDR3 bases: TGTGCCAGTAGTAGCTTTAGTGCCTCTCCCTATGGCTACACCTTC. It encodes CASSSFSASPYGYTF.

V is TRBV27 and J is TRBJ2-7; the D gene is possibly TRBD2 (6 bases). The germline V and J ends were trimmed by 6 bases and 2 bases, with 17 bases remaining between them. CDR1 and CDR2 (germline): MNHEY, SMNVEV (reference sequence). There are 15 residues in the CDR3. The CDR3 loop is CASSRYSGGTYEQYF. CDR3 coding DNA: TGTGCCAGCAGCCGATATAGCGGAGGCACCTACGAGCAGTACTTC.

CDR3 nucleotides: TGTGCCAGCAGTTATAGGGGACTAGTCGTCTACGAGCAGTACTTC. Translated, it gives CASSYRGLVVYEQYF. The V gene is TRBV5-4, the J gene TRBJ2-7; 8 positions match TRBD2. The V and J ends lost 5 bases and 3 bases, in that order; junction bases with no gene match: 10. The CDR3 extends over 15 amino acids. Germline V gene lookup returns CDR1 SGHNT and CDR2 YYREEE (reference sequence).

The chain links TRBV29-1 to TRBJ2-1, with D maybe TRBD2 (5 bases). V shed 3 bases and J shed 7 bases, with 10 bases lying between them. This CDR3 contains 12 residues. Germline V gene data show CDR1 as SQVTM and CDR2 as ANQGSEA. CDR3 residues: CSVEEPGNEQFF. The CDR3, as DNA: TGCAGCGTTGAGGAACCGGGAAATGAGCAGTTCTTC.

V and J are TRBV7-9 and TRBJ2-7, with D possibly matching TRBD2 (6 bases). Germline lookup yields CDR1 SEHNR and CDR2 FQNEAQ (reference sequence). This CDR3 has 12 amino acids. With 5 bases removed from V and 4 bases from J, the gap between germline ends came to 9 bases. The CDR3 is CASSPRGYEQYF. The DNA for the CDR3 is TGTGCCAGCAGCCCCCGGGGGTACGAGCAGTACTTC.

The chain recombines TRBV4-1 with TRBJ2-7, with D tentatively TRBD2 (6 bases). Germline V gene data show CDR1 as MGHRA and CDR2 as YSYEKL. With 1 base removed from V and 7 bases from J, the gap between germline ends came to 29 bases. The CDR3 length is 19 residues. The CDR3 spells CASSQVRGGAAGRMSEQYF. For the CDR3, the DNA is TGCGCCAGCAGCCAAGTAAGGGGTGGAGCAGCGGGTAGGATGTCGGAGCAGTACTTC.

The V call is TRBV6-5, the J call TRBJ1-2; the match to TRBD1 covers 7 bases. Germline V gene data show CDR1 as MNHEY and CDR2 as SVGAGI. J was trimmed by 9 bases and V by 10 bases; bases with no gene match: 8. The CDR3 spans 11 residues. DNA for the CDR3: TGTGCCACCAAGACAGGGCATAGCTACACCTTC. It encodes CATKTGHSYTF.

This chain connects TRBV24-1 to TRBJ1-5; 7 bases align to TRBD1. Germline trimming cut 3 bases from V and 0 bases from J; bases unmatched to any gene: 4. The CDR3 spans 16 residues. Germline CDR1 is KGHDR and CDR2 is SFDVKD. The CDR3 region has the DNA TGTGCCACCAGTGATCCCCGACAGGGTAGCAATCAGCCCCAGCATTTT. Protein: CATSDPRQGSNQPQHF.

The V gene is TRBV11-1, the J gene TRBJ2-7; D possibly corresponds to TRBD1 (6 bases). The CDR3 extends over 15 amino acids. Germline V gives CDR1 SGHAT, CDR2 FQDESV (reference sequence). Deletions cut 1 base from V and 2 bases from J, with 12 bases between. This CDR3 is CASSLGQEPAYEQYF. CDR3 DNA sequence: TGTGCCAGCAGCTTAGGACAGGAGCCAGCCTACGAGCAGTACTTC.

This chain uses TRBV19 with TRBJ2-2; 7 bases agree with TRBD2. The V segment lost 6 bases and the J segment 10 bases; nucleotides outside the gene matches: 8. Germline-derived CDR1 and CDR2 are LNHDA and SQIVND (reference sequence). The CDR3 is 13 amino acids. The CDR3 DNA follows: TGTGCCAGTAGCCGGGACTACGGCACGGAGCTGTTTTTT. It codes for CASSRDYGTELFF.

The chain links TRBV14 to TRBJ2-1; 9 nucleotides line up with TRBD1. The CDR3 totals 16 residues. V lost 3 bases and J lost 8; bases outside the gene matches: 11. Germline loops: CDR1 SGHDN, CDR2 FVKESK. The CDR3 DNA reads TGTGCCAGCAGCCAGCGGGACAGGGCTGTTGGGCATGAGCAGTTCTTC. Translation gives CASSQRDRAVGHEQFF.

The chain uses TRBV5-1 and TRBJ2-1, with TRBD2 matching over 12 bases. Germline CDR1 SGHRS, CDR2 YFSETQ. The junction had 12 bases not matched to a gene; V was cut back by 3 bases and J by 2 bases. The CDR3 has 19 amino acids. Written as DNA, the CDR3 is TGCGCCAGCAGCTCGGATCGTCTAGCGGGGGGGAATCCCTACAATGAGCAGTTCTTC. Residues: CASSSDRLAGGNPYNEQFF.

The chain combines TRBV6-2 or TRBV6-3 with TRBJ1-5; no clear D gene. The CDR3 is 14 residues long. CDR1 MNHEY and CDR2 SVGEGT come from the germline V gene. The V and J ends lost 5 bases and 2 bases respectively, with 10 bases between them. CDR3 protein: CASSPSLGNQPQHF. DNA for the CDR3: TGTGCCAGCAGTCCGAGTCTTGGCAATCAGCCCCAGCATTTT.

In this sample, this clone turned up once. The rearrangement links TRBV5-1 to TRBJ2-1, with D possibly being TRBD1 (6 bases). CDR3 size: 15 residues. V was cut by 0 bases and J by 4 bases, with 11 bases left in between. Germline V CDR1 and CDR2: SGHRS, YFSETQ. DNA of the CDR3: TGCGCCAGCAGCTTGGGACAGGACTCGTACAATGAGCAGTTCTTC. Its protein product is CASSLGQDSYNEQFF.

The chain recombines TRBV11-2 with TRBJ1-4, with D possibly TRBD1 on 6 matching bases. V was cut by 1 base and J by 4 bases, with 10 bases left in between. This CDR3 comprises 15 residues. The germline V gene has CDR1 SGHAT and CDR2 FQNNGV. CDR3 sequence: CASSLAGAYNEKLFF. Here the CDR3 DNA reads TGTGCCAGCAGCTTAGCAGGGGCTTATAATGAAAAACTGTTTTTT.

This rearrangement joins TRBV3-1 (or the pseudogene TRBV3-2) to TRBJ2-5; maybe TRBD2 (6 bases). The CDR3 spans 17 residues. V lost 3 bases to trimming and J lost 2 bases, with 19 bases between them. Germline lookup yields CDR1 LGHDT and CDR2 YNNKEL (reference sequence). Here the CDR3 reads CASSQRDLRVRQETQYF. In DNA, the CDR3 is TGTGCCAGCAGCCAGAGGGACTTACGGGTAAGACAAGAGACCCAGTACTTC.

This chain connects TRBV10-3 to TRBJ1-2; D is perhaps TRBD1 (5 bases). CDR1 and CDR2 (germline): ENHRY, SYGVKD. V shed 8 bases and J shed 2 bases, with 9 bases lying between them. The CDR3 is made up of 12 amino acids. CDR3 region: CAIAAGNYGYTF. DNA for the CDR3: TGTGCCATCGCCGCAGGGAACTATGGCTACACCTTC.

The chain has TRBV7-8 and TRBJ1-6; the D gene is possibly TRBD1 (6 bases). The CDR3 sequence is 14 residues long. V gave up 7 bases and J gave up 2 bases, with 9 bases separating them. Germline CDR1 reads SGHVS; CDR2 reads FQNEAQ. The CDR3 DNA sequence: TGTGCCAGCACCCGGGACACCTATAATTCACCCCTCCACTTT. This sequence encodes CASTRDTYNSPLHF.

This sequence joins TRBV15 and TRBJ1-2; tentative D call: TRBD1 (5 bases). There are 16 residues in the CDR3. Looked up from germline, CDR1 is LNHNV and CDR2 is YYDKDF (reference sequence). The V end lost 1 base, the J end lost 2 bases, and 14 bases lay between the germline ends. The CDR3 here is CATSRGSTVHNYGYTF. The CDR3 DNA follows: TGTGCCACCAGCAGAGGATCGACAGTTCACAACTATGGCTACACCTTC.

The chain has TRBV9 and TRBJ1-2; D is perhaps TRBD1 (6 bases). V dropped 5 bases and J dropped 2 bases, with 13 bases sitting between them. Germline values: CDR1 SGDLS, CDR2 YYNGEE. This CDR3 is 14 amino acids long. This CDR3 reads CASSEGTPNYGYTF. DNA of the CDR3: TGTGCCAGCAGTGAAGGGACACCAAACTATGGCTACACCTTC.

This chain joins TRBV18 and TRBJ1-4; D unresolved. Germline CDR1 KGHSH, CDR2 LQKENI. The CDR3 totals 18 residues. Deletions cut 1 base from V and 2 bases from J, with 17 bases between. CDR3 nucleotide sequence: TGTGCCAGCTCACCACGGAGCCAAGGCGGATGGACTAATGAAAAACTGTTTTTT. It translates to CASSPRSQGGWTNEKLFF.

The chain is built from TRBV3-1 (or the pseudogene TRBV3-2) and TRBJ2-2, with TRBD1 matching 7 bases. The CDR3 sequence is 16 residues long. Per the germline V gene, CDR1 is LGHDT and CDR2 is YNNKEL (reference sequence). V was pared by 2 bases and J by 2 bases, with 5 bases of the junction left unmatched. The CDR3 sequence is CASSQIRDRNTGELFF. As DNA, the CDR3 is TGTGCCAGCAGCCAAATCCGGGACAGAAACACCGGGGAGCTGTTTTTT.

V gene TRBV29-1 combines with J gene TRBJ1-3; 7 nucleotides line up with TRBD1. Germline loops: CDR1 SQVTM, CDR2 ANQGSEA. The CDR3 runs to 13 residues. V trimming: 4 bases; J trimming: 1 base; junction bases outside the gene matches: 1. The CDR3, as DNA: TGCAGCGTTGCGGGACAGTCTGGAAACACCATATATTTT. Translating gives CSVAGQSGNTIYF.

The chain joins TRBV6-2 or TRBV6-3 to TRBJ2-7, with 14 nucleotides matching TRBD2. V dropped 1 base and J dropped 0; count of bases not matched to a gene: 5. Looked up from germline, CDR1 is MNHEY and CDR2 is SVGEGT. CDR3 length: 18 residues. The CDR3 sequence is CASSYFRTSGRSSYEQYF. The CDR3 nucleotides are TGTGCCAGCAGTTACTTTAGGACTAGCGGGAGGAGCTCCTACGAGCAGTACTTC.

This clone was observed a handful of times. In DNA, the CDR3 is TGTGCCAGCAGCTCAGGAAATACAGTTAACTATGGCTACACCTTC. Protein: CASSSGNTVNYGYTF. The rearrangement links TRBV11-2 to TRBJ1-2; no definite D call. The CDR3 has 15 residues. Germline V gene sequence: CDR1 SGHAT, CDR2 FQNNGV. Trimming took 4 bases from V and 1 from J, leaving 13 bases between them.